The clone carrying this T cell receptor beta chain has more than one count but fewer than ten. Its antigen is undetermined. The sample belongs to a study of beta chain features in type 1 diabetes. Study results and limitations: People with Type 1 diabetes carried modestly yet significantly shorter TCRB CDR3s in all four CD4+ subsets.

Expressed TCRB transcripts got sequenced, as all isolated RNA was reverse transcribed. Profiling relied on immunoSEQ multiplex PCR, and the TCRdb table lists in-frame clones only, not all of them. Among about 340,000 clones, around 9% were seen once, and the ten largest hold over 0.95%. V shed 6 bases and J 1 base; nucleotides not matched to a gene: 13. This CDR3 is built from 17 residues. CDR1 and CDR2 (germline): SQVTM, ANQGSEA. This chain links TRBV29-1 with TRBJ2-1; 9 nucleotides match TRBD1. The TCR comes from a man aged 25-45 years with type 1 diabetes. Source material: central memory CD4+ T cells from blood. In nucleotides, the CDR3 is TGCAGCGTCCCGGGACAGGGTTATCGAAAATCCTACAATGAGCAGTTCTTC. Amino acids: CSVPGQGYRKSYNEQFF.